The present entry profiles one TCR beta chain with its context. Its antigen is still unknown. The record originates from a study of response to subunit inactivated influenza vaccine. V lost 6 bases to trimming and J lost 4 bases, with 9 bases between them. CDR3 length: 13 residues. CDR1 and CDR2 from the germline V gene are MNHNS and SASEGT. Study conclusions and caveats: The authors suggested that few new T cells are recruited per seasonal influenza vaccination.

TCRdb re-called the RT-PCR reads through MiXCR, storing one row per CDR3 protein. The data show some 800,000 distinct CDR3 sequences, roughly 20% seen once. The source material was PBMCs from blood, sampled about 5 days after vaccination. This chain joins TRBV6-1 and TRBJ1-4, with a weak D call TRBD1 (6 bases). This clonotype was obtained from a man aged 50 or older who received an inactivated influenza vaccine. This CDR3 reads CASRQGHNEKLFF. CDR3 nucleotide sequence: TGTGCCAGCAGGCAGGGGCATAATGAAAAACTGTTTTTT.